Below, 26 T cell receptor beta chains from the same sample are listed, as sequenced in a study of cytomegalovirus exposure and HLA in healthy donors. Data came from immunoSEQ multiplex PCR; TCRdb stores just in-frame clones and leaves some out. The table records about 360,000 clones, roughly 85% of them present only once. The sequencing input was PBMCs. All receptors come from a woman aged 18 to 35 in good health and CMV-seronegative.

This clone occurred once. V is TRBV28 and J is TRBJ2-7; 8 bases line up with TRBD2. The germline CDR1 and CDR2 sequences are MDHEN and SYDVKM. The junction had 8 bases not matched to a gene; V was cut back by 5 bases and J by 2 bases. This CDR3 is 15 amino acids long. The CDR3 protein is CASSTMRGVTYEQYF. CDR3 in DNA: TGTGCCAGCAGTACTATGCGGGGGGTTACCTACGAGCAGTACTTC.

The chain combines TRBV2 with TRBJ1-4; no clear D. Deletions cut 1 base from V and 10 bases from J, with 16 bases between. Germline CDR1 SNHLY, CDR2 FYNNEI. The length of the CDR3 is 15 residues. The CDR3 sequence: CASSEVEPSAGKLFF. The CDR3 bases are TGTGCCAGCAGTGAAGTAGAGCCATCCGCCGGAAAACTGTTTTTT.

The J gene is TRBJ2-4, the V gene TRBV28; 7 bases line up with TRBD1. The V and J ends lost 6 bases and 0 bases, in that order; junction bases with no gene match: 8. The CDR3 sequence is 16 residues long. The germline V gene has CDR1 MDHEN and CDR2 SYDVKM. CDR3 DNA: TGTGCCAGCAGCCCTACAGGGGACCGAGCCAAAAACATTCAGTACTTC. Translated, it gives CASSPTGDRAKNIQYF.

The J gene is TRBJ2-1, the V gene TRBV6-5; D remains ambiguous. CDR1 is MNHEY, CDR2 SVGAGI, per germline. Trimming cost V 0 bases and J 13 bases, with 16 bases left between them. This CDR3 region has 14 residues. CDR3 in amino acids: CASSYSGLPARQFF. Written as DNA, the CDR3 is TGTGCCAGCAGTTACTCGGGCCTACCGGCAAGACAGTTCTTC.

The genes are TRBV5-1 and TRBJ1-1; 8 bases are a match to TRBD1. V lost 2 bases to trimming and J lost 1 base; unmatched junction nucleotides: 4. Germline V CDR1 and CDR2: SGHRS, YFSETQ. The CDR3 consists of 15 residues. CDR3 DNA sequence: TGCGCCAGCAGCTTCCTTGGGACAGGGAACACTGAAGCTTTCTTT. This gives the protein CASSFLGTGNTEAFF. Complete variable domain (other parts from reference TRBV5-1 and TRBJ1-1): KAGVTQTPRYLIKTRGQQVTLSCSPISGHRSVSWYQQTPGQGLQFLFEYFSETQRNKGNFPGRFSGRQFSNSRSEMNVSTLELGDSALYLCASSFLGTGNTEAFFGQGTRLTVV.

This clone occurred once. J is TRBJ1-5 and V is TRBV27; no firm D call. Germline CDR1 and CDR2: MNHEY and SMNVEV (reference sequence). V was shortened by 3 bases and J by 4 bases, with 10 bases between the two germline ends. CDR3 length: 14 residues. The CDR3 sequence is CASSLNGLNQPQHF. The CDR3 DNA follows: TGTGCCAGCAGTTTGAACGGACTGAATCAGCCCCAGCATTTT.

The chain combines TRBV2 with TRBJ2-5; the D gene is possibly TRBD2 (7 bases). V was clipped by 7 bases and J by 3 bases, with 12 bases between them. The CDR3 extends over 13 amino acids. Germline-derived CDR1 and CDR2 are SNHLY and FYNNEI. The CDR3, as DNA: TGTGCCAGCATCCCGGGGGGCGAAGAGACCCAGTACTTC. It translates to CASIPGGEETQYF.

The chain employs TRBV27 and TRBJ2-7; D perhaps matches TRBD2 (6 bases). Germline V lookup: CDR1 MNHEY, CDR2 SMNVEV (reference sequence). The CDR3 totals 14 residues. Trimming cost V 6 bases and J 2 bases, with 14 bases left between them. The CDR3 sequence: CASSYGDSAYEQYF. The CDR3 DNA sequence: TGTGCCAGCAGCTATGGGGACTCCGCCTACGAGCAGTACTTC.

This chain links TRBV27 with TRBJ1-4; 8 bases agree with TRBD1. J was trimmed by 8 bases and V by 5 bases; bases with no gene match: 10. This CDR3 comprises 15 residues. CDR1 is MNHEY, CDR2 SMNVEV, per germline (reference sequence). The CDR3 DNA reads TGTGCCAGCAGTCCCTCGACAGGGGTGGGGGAAAAACTGTTTTTT. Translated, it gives CASSPSTGVGEKLFF.

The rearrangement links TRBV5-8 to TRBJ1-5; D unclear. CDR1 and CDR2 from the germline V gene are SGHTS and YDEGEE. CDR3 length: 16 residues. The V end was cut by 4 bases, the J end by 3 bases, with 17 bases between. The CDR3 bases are TGTGCCAGCAGCACCGGGGTGAGACGTATCAATCAGCCCCAGCATTTT. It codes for CASSTGVRRINQPQHF.

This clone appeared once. This chain's CDR3 is CASSELGQGLTYEQYF. The CDR3 DNA is TGTGCCAGCAGTGAACTGGGGCAGGGCCTTACCTACGAGCAGTACTTC. The chain uses TRBV6-1 and TRBJ2-7; possibly TRBD1 for D (5 bases). V was trimmed by 2 bases and J by 2 bases, leaving 16 bases between them. The length of the CDR3 is 16 residues. Germline V gives CDR1 MNHNS, CDR2 SASEGT.

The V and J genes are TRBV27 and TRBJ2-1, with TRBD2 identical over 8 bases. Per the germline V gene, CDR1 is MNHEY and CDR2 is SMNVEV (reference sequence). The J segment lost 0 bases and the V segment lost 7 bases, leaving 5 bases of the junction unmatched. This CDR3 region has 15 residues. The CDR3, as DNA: TGTGCCAGCAAGGTTGGGACTAGCTCCTACAATGAGCAGTTCTTC. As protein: CASKVGTSSYNEQFF.

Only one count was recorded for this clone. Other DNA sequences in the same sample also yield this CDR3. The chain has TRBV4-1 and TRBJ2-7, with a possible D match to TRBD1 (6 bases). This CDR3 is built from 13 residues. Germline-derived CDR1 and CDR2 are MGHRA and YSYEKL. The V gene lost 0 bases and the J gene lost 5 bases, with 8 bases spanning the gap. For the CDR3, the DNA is TGCGCCAGCAGCCAAGATGCAGGGGACGAGCAGTACTTC. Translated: CASSQDAGDEQYF.

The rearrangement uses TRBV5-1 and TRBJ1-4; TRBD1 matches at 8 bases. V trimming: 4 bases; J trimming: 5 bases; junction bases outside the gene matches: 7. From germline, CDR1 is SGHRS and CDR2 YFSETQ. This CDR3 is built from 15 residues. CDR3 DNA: TGCGCCAGCAGCGCCGGGACAGGTACCAATGAAAAACTGTTTTTT. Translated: CASSAGTGTNEKLFF.

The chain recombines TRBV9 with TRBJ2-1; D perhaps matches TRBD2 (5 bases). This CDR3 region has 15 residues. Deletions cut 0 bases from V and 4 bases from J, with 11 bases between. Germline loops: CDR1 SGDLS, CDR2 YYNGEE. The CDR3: CASSVEDFSYNEQFF. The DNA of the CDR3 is TGTGCCAGCAGCGTAGAGGACTTTTCGTACAATGAGCAGTTCTTC.

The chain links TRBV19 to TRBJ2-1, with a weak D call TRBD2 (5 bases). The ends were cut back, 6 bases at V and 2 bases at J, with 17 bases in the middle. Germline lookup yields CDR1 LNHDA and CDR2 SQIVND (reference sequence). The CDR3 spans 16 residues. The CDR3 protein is CASREAISTPYNEQFF. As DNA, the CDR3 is TGTGCCAGTAGGGAGGCCATCAGCACCCCCTACAATGAGCAGTTCTTC. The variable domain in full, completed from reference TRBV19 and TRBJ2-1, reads DGGITQSPKYLFRKEGQNVTLSCEQNLNHDAMYWYRQDPGQGLRLIYYSQIVNDFQKGDIAEGYSVSREKKESFPLTVTSAQKNPTAFYLCASREAISTPYNEQFFGPGTRLTVL.

The chain's CDR3 is CASSLRPTSVRTNTGELFF. Here the CDR3 DNA reads TGTGCCAGCAGCTTACGACCGACTAGCGTAAGGACGAACACCGGGGAGCTGTTTTTT. The V and J genes are TRBV7-3 and TRBJ2-2; the match to TRBD2 covers 8 bases. This CDR3 has 19 amino acids. Germline values: CDR1 SGHTA, CDR2 FQGTGA. The V gene end was trimmed by 2 bases and the J gene end by 0 bases; junction bases not matched to a gene: 11.

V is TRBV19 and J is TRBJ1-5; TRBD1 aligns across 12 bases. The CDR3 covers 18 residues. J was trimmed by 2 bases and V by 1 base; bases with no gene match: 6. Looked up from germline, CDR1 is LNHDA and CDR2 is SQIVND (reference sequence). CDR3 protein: CASSIGDRGLRGNQPQHF. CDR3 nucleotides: TGTGCCAGTAGTATAGGGGACAGGGGGCTCAGGGGCAATCAGCCCCAGCATTTT. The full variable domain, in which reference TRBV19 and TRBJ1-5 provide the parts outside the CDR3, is DGGITQSPKYLFRKEGQNVTLSCEQNLNHDAMYWYRQDPGQGLRLIYYSQIVNDFQKGDIAEGYSVSREKKESFPLTVTSAQKNPTAFYLCASSIGDRGLRGNQPQHFGDGTRLSIL.

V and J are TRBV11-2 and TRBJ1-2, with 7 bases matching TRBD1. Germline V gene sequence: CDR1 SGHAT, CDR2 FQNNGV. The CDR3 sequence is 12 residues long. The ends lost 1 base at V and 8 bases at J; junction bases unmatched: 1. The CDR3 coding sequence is TGTGCCAGCAGCTTAGCGGGACAGGGCTACACCTTC. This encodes CASSLAGQGYTF.

CDR3 loop: CASSGRAGVGTDTQYF. CDR3 in DNA: TGTGCCAGCAGCGGTCGAGCGGGAGTCGGCACAGATACGCAGTATTTT. The V call is TRBV6-4, the J call TRBJ2-3; 8 bases agree with TRBD2. Germline V gene lookup returns CDR1 MRHNA and CDR2 SNTAGT. The CDR3 has 16 residues. V lost 6 bases to trimming and J lost 1 base; unmatched junction nucleotides: 9.

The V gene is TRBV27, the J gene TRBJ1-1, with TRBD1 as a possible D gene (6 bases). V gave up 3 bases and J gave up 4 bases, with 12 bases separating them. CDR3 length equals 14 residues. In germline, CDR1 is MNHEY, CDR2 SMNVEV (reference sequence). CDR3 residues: CASSLTQGGTEAFF. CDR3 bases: TGTGCCAGCAGTTTGACACAGGGCGGCACTGAAGCTTTCTTT.

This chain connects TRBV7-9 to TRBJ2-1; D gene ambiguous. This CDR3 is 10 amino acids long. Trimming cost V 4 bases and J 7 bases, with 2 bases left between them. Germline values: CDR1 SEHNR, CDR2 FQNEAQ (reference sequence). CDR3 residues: CASSSNEQFF. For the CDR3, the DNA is TGTGCCAGCAGCTCGAATGAGCAGTTCTTC.

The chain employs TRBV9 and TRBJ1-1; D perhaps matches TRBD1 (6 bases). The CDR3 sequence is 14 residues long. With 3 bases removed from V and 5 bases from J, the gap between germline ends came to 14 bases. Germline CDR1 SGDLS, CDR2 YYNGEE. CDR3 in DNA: TGTGCCAGCAGCGGGGGGCTCGGTGGTACTGAAGCTTTCTTT. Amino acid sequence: CASSGGLGGTEAFF.

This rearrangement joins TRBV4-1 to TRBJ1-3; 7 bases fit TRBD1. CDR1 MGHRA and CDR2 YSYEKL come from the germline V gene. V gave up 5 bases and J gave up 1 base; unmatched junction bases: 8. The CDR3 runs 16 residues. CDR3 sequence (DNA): TGCGCCAGCAGCTCTATGCAGGGGGTATCTGGAAACACCATATATTTT. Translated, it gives CASSSMQGVSGNTIYF.

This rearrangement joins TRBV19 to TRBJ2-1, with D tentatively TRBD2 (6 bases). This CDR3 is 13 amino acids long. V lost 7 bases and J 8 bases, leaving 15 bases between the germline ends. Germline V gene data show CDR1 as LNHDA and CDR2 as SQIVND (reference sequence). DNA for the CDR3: TGTGCCAGTAAGGAGGGCGGGATCGATGAGCAGTTCTTC. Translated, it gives CASKEGGIDEQFF. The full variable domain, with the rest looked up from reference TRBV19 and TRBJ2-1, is DGGITQSPKYLFRKEGQNVTLSCEQNLNHDAMYWYRQDPGQGLRLIYYSQIVNDFQKGDIAEGYSVSREKKESFPLTVTSAQKNPTAFYLCASKEGGIDEQFFGPGTRLTVL.

The CDR3 reads CASSYFVRNQPQHF. The CDR3 DNA reads as TGTGCCAGCAGTTACTTCGTGCGGAATCAGCCCCAGCATTTT. The rearrangement uses TRBV6-6 and TRBJ1-5; D call uncertain. CDR3 length equals 14 residues. V lost 1 base and J lost 4, with 8 bases in between. The germline V gene has CDR1 MNHNY and CDR2 SVGAGI (reference sequence).